This T cell receptor beta chain was identified in a study of T cell responses to AZD1222 COVID-19 vaccine. Regarding the study as a whole: The study identified only 6 or 7 AZD1222 recipients as seropositive at baseline.

The CDR3 is 17 amino acids. J was trimmed by 4 bases and V by 4 bases; bases with no gene match: 7. Germline V lookup: CDR1 LGHDT, CDR2 YNNKEL (reference sequence). Method: immunoSEQ multiplex PCR; TCRdb's copy keeps in-frame clones and lacks some. The table shows some 140,000 clones, with around 93% occurring only once. In the case of this clone: Its specificity is not known.

The chain couples TRBV3-1 (or the pseudogene TRBV3-2) to TRBJ2-5, with 15 bases lining up with TRBD2. This TCR derives from an adult who received the AZD1222 COVID-19 vaccine. Sample: peripheral blood, taken 28 days after the second AZD1222 dose. CDR3 region: CASSRTSGGAGRETQYF. The CDR3 coding sequence is TGTGCCAGCAGCCGGACTAGCGGGGGGGCCGGGAGAGAGACCCAGTACTTC.